Shown below are 21 T cell receptor beta chains from a single sample sequenced in a study of T-cell reconstitution after alpha-beta-depleted transplantation in children listed by TCRdb under 2016. Receptors were amplified or captured by PCR. TCRdb lists the instrument as Illumina HiSeq 2500. TCR libraries were prepared with molecular barcoding, using unique molecular identifiers to normalize TCRbeta repertoire quantification. TCRdb reworked the public reads: Q25 trimming with fastp, MiXCR clone assembly, productive beta chains retained. Each record represents a unique CDR3 protein, reported with the most common genes and DNA among its rows. The sample records about 490,000 distinct CDR3 sequences, roughly a tenth of which are singletons. Around 2% of the sample lies in the top ten. Explained via the paper, the treatment or condition label denotes: allogeneic hematopoietic cell transplantation with graft depleted of TCRalphabeta T cells and CD19 B cells.

The material sequenced was PBMCs, taken before TCRalphabeta/CD19-depleted stem cell transplant. The receptors originated from a child aged 2-15 years with inherited bone marrow failure, due to receive a stem cell transplant.

This chain joins TRBV3-1 and TRBJ2-7; D might be TRBD2 (5 bases). V gave up 4 bases and J gave up 2 bases, with 18 bases separating them. The CDR3 length is 16 residues. Germline V gene lookup returns CDR1 LGHDT and CDR2 YNNKEL (reference sequence). In DNA, the CDR3 is TGTGCCAGCAGCCCCCCACGGGGTGGACTCCCCTACGAGCAGTACTTC. It codes for CASSPPRGGLPYEQYF.

The chain employs TRBV29-1 and TRBJ2-5; 9 bases fit TRBD2. The V gene end was trimmed by 6 bases and the J gene end by 5 bases; junction bases not matched to a gene: 16. Germline CDR1 SQVTM, CDR2 ANQGSEA. The CDR3 spans 16 residues. The CDR3 DNA reads as TGCAGCGTGGTTAGCGGGAGCACCCGCATGTTGGAGACCCAGTACTTC. As protein: CSVVSGSTRMLETQYF.

Many counts were recorded for this clonotype. The chain combines TRBV5-6 with TRBJ2-5, with a weak D call TRBD2 (7 bases). CDR3 length: 15 amino acids. With 4 bases removed from V and 2 bases from J, the gap between germline ends came to 15 bases. CDR1 and CDR2 (germline): SGHDT, YYEEEE. The CDR3 DNA reads TGTGCCAGCAGCGGGGGCAGCGGGGCACAAGAGACCCAGTACTTC. Its translation: CASSGGSGAQETQYF.

In its sample, this clonotype was seen many times. The rearrangement links TRBV7-2 to TRBJ1-1; no firm D call. Germline CDR1 SGHTA, CDR2 FQGNSA. With 8 bases removed from V and 5 bases from J, the gap between germline ends came to 15 bases. The CDR3 covers 13 residues. The CDR3 DNA is TGTGCCAGCTTAGGTCATCAGCGGACTGAAGCTTTCTTT. Its translation: CASLGHQRTEAFF.

This chain links TRBV7-2 with TRBJ2-1, with TRBD1 identical over 7 bases. V shed 6 bases, J shed 4 bases, and the junction held 9 bases outside the gene matches. Germline CDR1 reads SGHTA; CDR2 reads FQGNSA. This CDR3 is 15 amino acids long. CDR3 sequence (DNA): TGTGCCAGCAGGAGAACCGGGACAGATTACAATGAGCAGTTCTTC. It is translated as CASRRTGTDYNEQFF. Complete variable domain (other parts from reference TRBV7-2 and TRBJ2-1): GAGVSQSPSNKVTEKGKDVELRCDPISGHTALYWYRQSLGQGLEFLIYFQGNSAPDKSGLPSDRFSAERTGGSVSTLTIQRTQQEDSAVYLCASRRTGTDYNEQFFGPGTRLTVL.

This clonotype appeared many times. This chain uses TRBV12-3 or TRBV12-4 with TRBJ2-2; 9 bases agree with TRBD1. After removal of 7 bases from V and 6 bases from J, the junction contained 9 bases not matched to a gene. There are 15 residues in the CDR3. As DNA, the CDR3 is TGTGCCAGCATTCAGACAGGGGGTATCTCCGGGGAGCTGTTTTTT. This translates into CASIQTGGISGELFF.

This clonotype occurred many times. The gene calls are TRBV12-3 or TRBV12-4 and TRBJ1-6, with D uncertain. Trimming stripped 3 bases from V and 8 bases from J, with 8 bases between. This CDR3 spans 13 amino acids. The CDR3 DNA is TGTGCCAGCAGTTTCGCAGACTATTCACCCCTCCACTTT. Protein sequence: CASSFADYSPLHF.

This clonotype was detected ten times or more. The chain carries TRBV4-3 and TRBJ1-4, with TRBD1 identical over 7 bases. There are 15 residues in the CDR3. Trimming removed 3 bases from V and 1 base from J; junction bases left unmatched: 2. CDR1 is LGHNA and CDR2 is YSLEER in the germline V gene. The DNA for the CDR3 is TGCGCCAGCAGCCAGCACAGGGGAACTAATGAAAAACTGTTTTTT. It yields the protein CASSQHRGTNEKLFF.

This clonotype came up many times. The J gene is TRBJ1-6, the V gene TRBV5-1; weak D call: TRBD1 (5 bases). Germline CDR1 reads SGHRS; CDR2 reads YFSETQ. The CDR3 is 15 amino acids. The germline V and J ends were trimmed by 4 bases and 13 bases, with 21 bases remaining between them. This CDR3 reads CASSPWLGTDRPLHF. The CDR3 DNA sequence: TGCGCCAGCAGCCCCTGGTTGGGGACGGACCGGCCCCTCCACTTT.

This clonotype has a handful of counts. The genes are TRBV30 and TRBJ1-5, with 9 bases lining up with TRBD1. This CDR3 has 14 residues. Per the germline V gene, CDR1 is GTSNPN and CDR2 is SVGIG (reference sequence). Germline trimming cut 3 bases from V and 4 bases from J; bases unmatched to any gene: 4. The CDR3 here is CAWSQGQGNQPQHF. The CDR3 DNA reads as TGTGCCTGGAGCCAAGGACAGGGGAATCAGCCCCAGCATTTT.

In the case of this clonotype: Possible read error: a much larger clone is one base away. The chain is built from TRBV12-3 or TRBV12-4 and TRBJ2-5, with D possibly matching TRBD1 (6 bases). V lost 5 bases, J lost 12 bases, and 13 bases lay in between. The CDR3 has 11 amino acids. The CDR3 is CASSILGAEYF. CDR3 in DNA: TGTGCCAGCAGTATCCTGGGGGCTGAGTACTTC.

At least ten counts were recorded for this clonotype. This sequence joins TRBV20-1 and TRBJ2-4, with D possibly being TRBD2 (6 bases). The germline V and J ends were trimmed by 6 bases and 0 bases, with 9 bases remaining between them. CDR3 length equals 13 residues. Germline CDR1 and CDR2: DFQATT and SNEGSKA (reference sequence). CDR3 DNA: TGCAGTGCGGAGGGACTAGCCAAAAACATTCAGTACTTC. Residues: CSAEGLAKNIQYF.

This clonotype showed up many times. The CDR3 is CASSLADGRSRYTF. For the CDR3, the DNA is TGCGCCAGCAGCTTGGCCGATGGACGGTCACGCTACACCTTC. The chain links TRBV5-1 to TRBJ1-2; D gene ambiguous. With 0 bases removed from V and 9 bases from J, the gap between germline ends came to 15 bases. There are 14 residues in the CDR3. CDR1 and CDR2 from the germline V gene are SGHRS and YFSETQ.

As regards this clonotype: Just one base apart from a much larger clone, this may be a read error. This chain uses TRBV5-4 with TRBJ2-1; a possible D gene is TRBD2 (6 bases). This CDR3 region has 16 residues. Germline V gene data show CDR1 as SGHNT and CDR2 as YYREEE (reference sequence). Deletions cut 3 bases from V and 0 bases from J, with 13 bases between. CDR3 loop: CASSSGLPSSYNEQFF. The DNA of the CDR3 is TGTGCCAGCAGCTCGGGACTCCCCAGCTCCTACAATGAGCAGTTCTTC.

This clonotype was seen at least ten times. This rearrangement joins TRBV29-1 to TRBJ1-1; TRBD1 agrees at 7 bases. CDR1 SQVTM and CDR2 ANQGSEA come from the germline V gene. CDR3 size: 13 residues. V lost 3 bases, J lost 5 bases, and 6 bases stayed unmatched. The CDR3 DNA is TGCAGCGTTGACCACAGGGGAAATACTGAAGCTTTCTTT. Translated, it gives CSVDHRGNTEAFF.

V usage is TRBV29-1 and J usage is TRBJ2-3, with D perhaps TRBD1 or TRBD2 (5 bases each). Trimming pared 7 bases from V and 0 bases from J, leaving 14 bases between. Germline CDR1 SQVTM, CDR2 ANQGSEA. The CDR3 loop spans 14 amino acids. The CDR3 loop is CSARDPVSTDTQYF. The CDR3 coding sequence is TGCAGCGCCCGGGACCCTGTCAGCACAGATACGCAGTATTTT.

The V gene is TRBV5-1, the J gene TRBJ2-1; TRBD2 aligns across 9 bases. The CDR3 contains 15 residues. Germline V CDR1 and CDR2: SGHRS, YFSETQ. The ends lost 1 base at V and 5 bases at J; junction bases unmatched: 4. The chain's CDR3 is CASSLIAGAHNEQFF. CDR3 bases: TGCGCCAGCAGCTTGATAGCGGGAGCCCACAATGAGCAGTTCTTC.

As regards this clonotype: A much larger clone lies one base from this, so it may be a read error. The chain combines TRBV12-3 or TRBV12-4 with TRBJ2-1; TRBD2 might be the D (5 bases). Trimming took off 6 bases at V and 2 bases at J, with 8 bases between the two ends. The CDR3 contains 13 residues. CDR3 amino acids: CASSGLTYNEQFF. Here the CDR3 DNA reads TGTGCCAGCAGCGGACTTACCTACAATGAGCAGTTCTTC.

This clonotype was picked up many times. The chain recombines TRBV6-5 with TRBJ1-1; D gene uncertain. The CDR3 has 12 amino acids. The germline V gene has CDR1 MNHEY and CDR2 SVGAGI. Trimming took 5 bases from V and 3 from J, leaving 7 bases between them. CDR3 residues: CASSGRDTEAFF. In nucleotides, the CDR3 is TGTGCCAGCAGTGGCCGGGACACTGAAGCTTTCTTT.

At least ten counts were recorded for this clonotype. The chain links TRBV6-2 or TRBV6-3 to TRBJ1-5; D possibly corresponds to TRBD1 (5 bases). Germline assignment: CDR1 MNHEY and CDR2 SVGEGT. V gave up 4 bases and J gave up 3 bases, with 10 bases separating them. The CDR3 consists of 14 residues. The CDR3 DNA reads TGTGCCAGCAGTTGGTGGGGGAACAATCAGCCCCAGCATTTT. It translates to CASSWWGNNQPQHF.

In this sample, this clonotype turned up many times. This chain connects TRBV12-3 or TRBV12-4 to TRBJ2-1; no reliable D call. V was cut by 4 bases and J by 2 bases, with 15 bases left in between. CDR3 length equals 16 residues. CDR3 DNA: TGTGCCAGCAGTTACGGCAGCGCCAATCCCTACAATGAGCAGTTCTTC. This sequence encodes CASSYGSANPYNEQFF.